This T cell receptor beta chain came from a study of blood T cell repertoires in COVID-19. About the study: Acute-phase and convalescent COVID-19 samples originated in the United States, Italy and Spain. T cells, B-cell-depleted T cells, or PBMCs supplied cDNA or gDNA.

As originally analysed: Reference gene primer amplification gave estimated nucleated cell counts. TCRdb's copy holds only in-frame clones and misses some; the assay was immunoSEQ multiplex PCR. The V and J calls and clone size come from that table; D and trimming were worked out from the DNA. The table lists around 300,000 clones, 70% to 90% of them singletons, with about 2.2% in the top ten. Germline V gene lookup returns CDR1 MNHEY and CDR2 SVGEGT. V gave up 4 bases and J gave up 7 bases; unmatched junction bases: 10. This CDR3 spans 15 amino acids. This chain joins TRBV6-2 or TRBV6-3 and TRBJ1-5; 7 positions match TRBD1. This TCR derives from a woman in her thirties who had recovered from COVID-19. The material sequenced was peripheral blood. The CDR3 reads CASSWSTGRFQPQHF. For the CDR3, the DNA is TGTGCCAGCAGTTGGTCGACAGGGCGCTTCCAGCCCCAGCATTTT.